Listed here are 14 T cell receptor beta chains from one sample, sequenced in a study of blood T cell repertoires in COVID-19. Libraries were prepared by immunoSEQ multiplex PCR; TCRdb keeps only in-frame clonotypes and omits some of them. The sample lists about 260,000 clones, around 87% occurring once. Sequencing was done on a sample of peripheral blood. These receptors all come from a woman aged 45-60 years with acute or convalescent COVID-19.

Here the CDR3 reads CASSLTQTGGELFF. The CDR3 nucleotides read TGTGCCAGCAGCTTAACCCAGACAGGCGGGGAGCTGTTTTTT. The chain is built from TRBV11-2 and TRBJ2-2; D is perhaps TRBD1 (6 bases). Germline V lookup: CDR1 SGHAT, CDR2 FQNNGV. The CDR3 has 14 residues. V was shortened by 2 bases and J by 7 bases, with 11 bases between the two germline ends.

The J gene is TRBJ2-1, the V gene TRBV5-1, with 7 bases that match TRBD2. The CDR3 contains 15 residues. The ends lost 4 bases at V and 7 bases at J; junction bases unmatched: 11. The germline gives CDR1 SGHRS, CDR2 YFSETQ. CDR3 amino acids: CASSVEGGSRNEQFF. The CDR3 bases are TGCGCCAGCAGCGTTGAGGGCGGGAGTAGGAATGAGCAGTTCTTC. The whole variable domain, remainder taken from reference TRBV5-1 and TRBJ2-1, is KAGVTQTPRYLIKTRGQQVTLSCSPISGHRSVSWYQQTPGQGLQFLFEYFSETQRNKGNFPGRFSGRQFSNSRSEMNVSTLELGDSALYLCASSVEGGSRNEQFFGPGTRLTVL.

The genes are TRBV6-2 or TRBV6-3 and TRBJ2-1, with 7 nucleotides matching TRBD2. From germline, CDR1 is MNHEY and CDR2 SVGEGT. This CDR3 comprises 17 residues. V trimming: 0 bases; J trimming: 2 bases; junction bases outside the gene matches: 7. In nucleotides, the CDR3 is TGTGCCAGCAGTTACTCGAGGGTCCTAGCGGCCTACAATGAGCAGTTCTTC. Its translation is CASSYSRVLAAYNEQFF.

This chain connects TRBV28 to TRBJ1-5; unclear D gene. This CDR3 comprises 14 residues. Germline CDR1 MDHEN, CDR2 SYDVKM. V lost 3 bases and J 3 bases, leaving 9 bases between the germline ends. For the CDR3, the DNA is TGTGCCAGCAGTTTTTCCGGGGTCAATCAGCCCCAGCATTTT. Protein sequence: CASSFSGVNQPQHF.

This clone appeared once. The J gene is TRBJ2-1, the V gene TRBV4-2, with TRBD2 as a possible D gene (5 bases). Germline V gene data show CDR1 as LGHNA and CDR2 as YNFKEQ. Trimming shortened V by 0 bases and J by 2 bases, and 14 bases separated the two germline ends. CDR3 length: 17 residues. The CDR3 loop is CASSQDARTGAYNEQFF. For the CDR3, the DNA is TGTGCCAGCAGCCAAGATGCTCGGACTGGGGCCTACAATGAGCAGTTCTTC.

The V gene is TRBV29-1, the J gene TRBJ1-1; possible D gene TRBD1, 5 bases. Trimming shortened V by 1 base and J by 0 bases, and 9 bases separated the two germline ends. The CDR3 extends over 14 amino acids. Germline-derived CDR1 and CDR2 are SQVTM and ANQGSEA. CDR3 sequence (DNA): TGCAGCGTTGAAGTAAGGGGCATGAACACTGAAGCTTTCTTT. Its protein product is CSVEVRGMNTEAFF.

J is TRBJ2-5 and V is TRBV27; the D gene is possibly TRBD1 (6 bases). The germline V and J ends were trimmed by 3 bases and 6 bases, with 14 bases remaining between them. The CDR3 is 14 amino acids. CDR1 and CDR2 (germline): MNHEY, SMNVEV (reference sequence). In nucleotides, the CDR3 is TGTGCCAGCAGTTTCGTACAGGGTGAGAAGACCCAGTACTTC. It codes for CASSFVQGEKTQYF.

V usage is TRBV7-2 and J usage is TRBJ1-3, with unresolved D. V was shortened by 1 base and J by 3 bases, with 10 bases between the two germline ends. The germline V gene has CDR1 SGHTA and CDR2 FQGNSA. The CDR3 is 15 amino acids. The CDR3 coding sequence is TGTGCCAGCAGCTTAGTTCTCGGTTTTGGAAACACCATATATTTT. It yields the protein CASSLVLGFGNTIYF.

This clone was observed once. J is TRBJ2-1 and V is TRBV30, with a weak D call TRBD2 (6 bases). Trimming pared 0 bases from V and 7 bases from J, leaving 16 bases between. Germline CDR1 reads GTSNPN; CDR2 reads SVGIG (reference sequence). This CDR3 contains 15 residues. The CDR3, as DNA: TGTGCCTGGAGTGTAATTGCGGGGAGGTGGAATGAGCAGTTCTTC. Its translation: CAWSVIAGRWNEQFF.

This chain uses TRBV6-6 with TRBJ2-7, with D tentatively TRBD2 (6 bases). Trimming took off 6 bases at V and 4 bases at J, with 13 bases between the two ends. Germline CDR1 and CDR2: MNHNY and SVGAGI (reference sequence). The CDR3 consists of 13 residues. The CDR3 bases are TGTGCCAGCAGCCCGGGACTCCGTTACGAGCAGTACTTC. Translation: CASSPGLRYEQYF.

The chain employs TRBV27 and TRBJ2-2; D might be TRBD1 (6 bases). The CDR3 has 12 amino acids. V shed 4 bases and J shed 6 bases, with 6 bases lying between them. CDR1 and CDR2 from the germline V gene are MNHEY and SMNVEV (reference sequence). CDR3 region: CASSYRAGELFF. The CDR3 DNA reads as TGTGCCAGCAGTTACAGGGCCGGGGAGCTGTTTTTT.

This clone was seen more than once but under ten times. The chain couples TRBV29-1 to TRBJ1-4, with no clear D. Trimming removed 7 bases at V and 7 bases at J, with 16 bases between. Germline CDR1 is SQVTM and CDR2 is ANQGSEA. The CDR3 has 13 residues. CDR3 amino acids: CSASEPAGEKLFF. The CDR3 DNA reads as TGCAGCGCCTCGGAGCCGGCGGGTGAAAAACTGTTTTTT. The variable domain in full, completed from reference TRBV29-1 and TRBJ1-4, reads SAVISQKPSRDICQRGTSLTIQCQVDSQVTMMFWYRQQPGQSLTLIATANQGSEATYESGFVIDKFPISRPNLTFSTLTVSNMSPEDSSIYLCSASEPAGEKLFFGSGTQLSVL.

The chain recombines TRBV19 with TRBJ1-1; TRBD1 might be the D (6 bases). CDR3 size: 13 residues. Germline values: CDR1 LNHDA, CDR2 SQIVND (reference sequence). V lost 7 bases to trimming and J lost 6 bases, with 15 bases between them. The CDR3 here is CASKVQQGPEAFF. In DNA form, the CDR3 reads TGTGCCAGTAAGGTGCAACAGGGACCTGAAGCTTTCTTT.

The chain's CDR3 is CASSPNTGNTEAFF. In nucleotides, the CDR3 is TGTGCCAGCAGCCCCAATACAGGGAACACTGAAGCTTTCTTT. The rearrangement uses TRBV5-4 and TRBJ1-1; perhaps TRBD1 as D (5 bases). The CDR3 sequence is 14 residues long. V was clipped by 4 bases and J by 1 base, with 11 bases between them. CDR1 is SGHNT, CDR2 YYREEE, per germline (reference sequence).